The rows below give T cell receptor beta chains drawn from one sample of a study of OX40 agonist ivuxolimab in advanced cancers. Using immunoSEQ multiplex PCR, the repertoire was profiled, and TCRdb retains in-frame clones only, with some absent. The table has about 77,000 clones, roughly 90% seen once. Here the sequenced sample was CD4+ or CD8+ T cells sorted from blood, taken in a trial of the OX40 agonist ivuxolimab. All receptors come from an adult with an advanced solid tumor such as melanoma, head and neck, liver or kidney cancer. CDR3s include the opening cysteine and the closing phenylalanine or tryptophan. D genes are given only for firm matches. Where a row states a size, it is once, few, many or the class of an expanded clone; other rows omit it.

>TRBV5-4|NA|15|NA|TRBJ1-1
TGTGCCAGCAGCTTGGCCGGGGGGTCGCCCACTGAAGCTTTCTTT
CASSLAGGSPTEAFF
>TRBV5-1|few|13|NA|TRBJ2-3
TGCGCCAGCAGCGCCGGCGAAGGGAGTACGCAGTATTTT
CASSAGEGSTQYF
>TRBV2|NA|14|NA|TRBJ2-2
TGTGCCAGCACCGGAAGGGGGAAGGCCGGGGAGCTGTTTTTT
CASTGRGKAGELFF
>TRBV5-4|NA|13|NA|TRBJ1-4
TGTGCCAGCAGCTTGGCAAGAGATGAAAAACTGTTTTTT
CASSLARDEKLFF
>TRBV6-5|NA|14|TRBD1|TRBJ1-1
TGTGCCAGCGCGGGGTCAGACAGGGGCACTGAAGCTTTCTTT
CASAGSDRGTEAFF
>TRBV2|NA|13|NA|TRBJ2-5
TGTGCCAGCACCCTCGAAGCCCGAGAGACCCAGTACTTC
CASTLEARETQYF
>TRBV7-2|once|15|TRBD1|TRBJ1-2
TGTGCCAGCAGCTTAGGACAGGGGGGCTCCTATGGCTACACCTTC
CASSLGQGGSYGYTF
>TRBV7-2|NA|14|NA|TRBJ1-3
TGTGCCAGCAGTCAATTTGGCCCTGGAAACACCATATATTTT
CASSQFGPGNTIYF
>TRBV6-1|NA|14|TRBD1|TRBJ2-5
TGTGCCAGCTCTTTCGGACAGGTAACGGAGACCCAGTACTTC
CASSFGQVTETQYF
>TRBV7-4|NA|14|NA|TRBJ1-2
TGTGCCAGCAGCAGGGAATGGCAGGCGGCAGGCTACACCTTC
CASSREWQAAGYTF
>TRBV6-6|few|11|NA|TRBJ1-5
TGTGCCAGCTCCGGGTATCAGCCCCAGCATTTT
CASSGYQPQHF
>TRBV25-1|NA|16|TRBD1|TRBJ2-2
TGTGCCAGCAGTGATCAGCGGACAGGGAGGTCCGGGGAGCTGTTTTTT
CASSDQRTGRSGELFF
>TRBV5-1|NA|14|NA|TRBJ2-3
TGCGCCAGCAGCTTCCTCAGGGGCACAGATACGCAGTATTTT
CASSFLRGTDTQYF
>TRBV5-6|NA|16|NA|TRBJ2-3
TGTGCCAGCAGCGGCCGACAGGAGCACTACACAGATACGCAGTATTTT
CASSGRQEHYTDTQYF
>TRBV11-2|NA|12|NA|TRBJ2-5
TGTGCCAGCAGCTTATCCCGGGAGACCCAGTACTTC
CASSLSRETQYF
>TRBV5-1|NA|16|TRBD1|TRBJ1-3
TGCGCCAGCAGCCCGAGACAGGGGACGTCTGGAAACACCATATATTTT
CASSPRQGTSGNTIYF
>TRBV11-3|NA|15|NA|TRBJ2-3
TGTGCCAGCAGCTTAGGGGGACTGGACACAGATACGCAGTATTTT
CASSLGGLDTDTQYF
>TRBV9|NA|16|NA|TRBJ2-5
TGTGCCAGCAGCGGCCCTTTGGGACTGCCGGGACAGACCCAGTACTTC
CASSGPLGLPGQTQYF
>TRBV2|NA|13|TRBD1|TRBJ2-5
TGTGCCAGCAGCGGGACAGGGGGGGAGACCCAGTACTTC
CASSGTGGETQYF
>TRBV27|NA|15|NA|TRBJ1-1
TGTGCCAGCAGTTCCGGTGGCGGGATGGCCACTGAAGCTTTCTTT
CASSSGGGMATEAFF
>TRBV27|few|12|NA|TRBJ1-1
TGTGCCAGCAGTTTCTACGGCACTGAAGCTTTCTTT
CASSFYGTEAFF
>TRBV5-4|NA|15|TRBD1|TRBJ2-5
TGTGCCAGCAGGCTAGAAGGGGGACAGCAAGAGACCCAGTACTTC
CASRLEGGQQETQYF
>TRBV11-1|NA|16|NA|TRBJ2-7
TGTGCCAGCAGCTCTCAAACGAGGGGGTTTTCCTACGAGCAGTACTTC
CASSSQTRGFSYEQYF
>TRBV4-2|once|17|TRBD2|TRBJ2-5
TGTGCCAGCAGCCAAGGAACATTAGCGGGGGGAAAAGAGACCCAGTACTTC
CASSQGTLAGGKETQYF
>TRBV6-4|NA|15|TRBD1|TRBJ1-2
TGTGCCAGCAGTGAAAGGACAGGGGGAAGCTATGGCTACACCTTC
CASSERTGGSYGYTF
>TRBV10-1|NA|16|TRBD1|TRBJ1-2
TGCGCCAGCAGTGACGGGACAGGGGGCGCAGGCTATGGCTACACCTTC
CASSDGTGGAGYGYTF
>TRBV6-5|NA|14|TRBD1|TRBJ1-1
TGTGCCAGCAGTTACTCGGACAGGGACACTGAAGCTTTCTTT
CASSYSDRDTEAFF
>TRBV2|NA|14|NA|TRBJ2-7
TGTGCCAGCAGACCGAACGGGGGCGGCTACGAGCAGTACTTC
CASRPNGGGYEQYF
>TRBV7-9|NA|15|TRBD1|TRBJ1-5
TGTGCCAGCAGCTCCGGGACAGGGTTCAATCAGCCCCAGCATTTT
CASSSGTGFNQPQHF
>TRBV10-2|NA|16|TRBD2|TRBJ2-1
TGCGCCAGCAGGGGGACTAGCGGGGGGGCCAAGAATGAGCAGTTCTTC
CASRGTSGGAKNEQFF
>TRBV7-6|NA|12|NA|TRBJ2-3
TGTGCCAGCAGCCCCACCACAGATACGCAGTATTTT
CASSPTTDTQYF
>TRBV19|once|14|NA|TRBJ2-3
TGTGCCAGTAGTACTCCTAGAAGAGGAGATACGCAGTATTTT
CASSTPRRGDTQYF
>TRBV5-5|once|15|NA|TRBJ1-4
TGTGCCAGCAGCGCCTCCGGTTTCCTGGAGGAAAAACTGTTTTTT
CASSASGFLEEKLFF
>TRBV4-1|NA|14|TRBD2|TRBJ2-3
TGCGCCAGCAGCCGAGCCGGGGGGACAGATACGCAGTATTTT
CASSRAGGTDTQYF
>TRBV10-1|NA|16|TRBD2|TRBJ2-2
TGCGCCAGCAGTGAATTAGCGGGGTCTCTAACCGGGGAGCTGTTTTTT
CASSELAGSLTGELFF
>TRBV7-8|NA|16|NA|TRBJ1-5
TGTGCCAGCAGCGTTAAATTACTGCGTTGGGATCAGCCCCAGCATTTT
CASSVKLLRWDQPQHF
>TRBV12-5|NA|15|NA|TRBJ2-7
TGTGCTAGTGGTTTGGGGATTGGGGGGCTCGACGAGCAGTACTTC
CASGLGIGGLDEQYF
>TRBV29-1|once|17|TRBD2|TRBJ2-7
TGCAGCGCTTCCCCAGGGACTAGCGGGAGGCCGGGGGGTGAGCAGTACTTC
CSASPGTSGRPGGEQYF
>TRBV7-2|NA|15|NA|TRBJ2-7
TGTGCCAGCAGCTTAGCGTGGGGTTTCCCCTACGAGCAGTACTTC
CASSLAWGFPYEQYF
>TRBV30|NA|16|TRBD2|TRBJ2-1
TGTGCCTGGAGTGTACTAGAGAGCGGGAGGCGAAATGAGCAGTTCTTC
CAWSVLESGRRNEQFF
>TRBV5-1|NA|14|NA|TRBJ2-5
TGCGCCAGCAAAGGCGGAGGGTACCAAGAGACCCAGTACTTC
CASKGGGYQETQYF
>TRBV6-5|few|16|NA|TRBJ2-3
TGTGCCAGCAGTTCCTCAGGACGGGGAGGCACAGATACGCAGTATTTT
CASSSSGRGGTDTQYF
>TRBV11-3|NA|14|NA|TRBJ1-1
TGTGCCAGCAGCTTAGAGGGGGGCGACACTGAAGCTTTCTTT
CASSLEGGDTEAFF
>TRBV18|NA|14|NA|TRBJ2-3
TGTGCCAGCTCACCCGCGGACAGCTGGGATACGCAGTATTTT
CASSPADSWDTQYF
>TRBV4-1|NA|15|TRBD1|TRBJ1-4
TGCGCCAGCAGCCAAGAAGGGACAGGGGCCGAAAAACTGTTTTTT
CASSQEGTGAEKLFF
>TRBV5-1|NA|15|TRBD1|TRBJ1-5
TGTGCCAGCAGCTTAGGGCAGGGGGCCGCTCAGCCCCAGCATTTT
CASSLGQGAAQPQHF
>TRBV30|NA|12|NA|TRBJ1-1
TGTGCCTGGAGGCCTAGACCCTCTGAAGCTTTCTTT
CAWRPRPSEAFF
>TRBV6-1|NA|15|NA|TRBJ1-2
TGTGCCAGCAGTGAATTTGAACAGCAAAACTATGGCTACACCTTC
CASSEFEQQNYGYTF
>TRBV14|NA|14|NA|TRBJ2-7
TGTGCCAGCAGCCAATTGCGGGCCACCTACGAGCAGTACTTC
CASSQLRATYEQYF
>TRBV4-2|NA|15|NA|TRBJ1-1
TGTGCCAGCAGCCAAGTCGGCATTACGAACACTGAAGCTTTCTTT
CASSQVGITNTEAFF
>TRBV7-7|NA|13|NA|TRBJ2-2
TGTGCTAGCAGCTTAGGGAACACCGGGGAGCTGTTTTTT
CASSLGNTGELFF
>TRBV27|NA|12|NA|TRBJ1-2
TGTGCCAGCAGCCCCAGGTTGGGTGGCTACACCTTC
CASSPRLGGYTF
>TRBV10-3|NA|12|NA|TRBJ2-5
TGTGCCATCAGTGTAGACCAAGAGACCCAGTACTTC
CAISVDQETQYF
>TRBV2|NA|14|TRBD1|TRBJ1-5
TGTGCCAGCAGTGCAGCAGGGGGAGATCAGCCCCAGCATTTT
CASSAAGGDQPQHF
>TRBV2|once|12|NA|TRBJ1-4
TGTGCCAGCCGACGGGAAAATGAAAAACTGTTTTTT
CASRRENEKLFF
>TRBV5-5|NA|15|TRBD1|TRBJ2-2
TGTGCCAGCAGCTTGGGACAGGGGGATGCCGGGGAGCTGTTTTTT
CASSLGQGDAGELFF
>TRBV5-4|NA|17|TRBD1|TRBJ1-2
TGTGCCAGCAGCGAGCAGATATTAGGACAGGAGGATTATGGCTACACCTTC
CASSEQILGQEDYGYTF
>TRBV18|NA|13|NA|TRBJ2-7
TGTGCCAGCTCACCGGGGCAGTACTACGAGCAGTACTTC
CASSPGQYYEQYF